This T cell receptor beta chain originates from a study of vaccination and CD4 T cells after COVID-19 (dated by TCRdb to between 2020 and 2023). General notes on the study: SARS-CoV-2 positivity had been established in the convalescent patients by nasal swab PCR, and mild disease was recorded in under ten of these patients and severe disease in one. The convalescent cohort comprised six males and four females, including two Hispanic individuals, seven Caucasians, two Asians and one multiracial person. Participants got two doses of the Pfizer-BioNTech BNT162b2 vaccine (n=8) or two doses of the Moderna mRNA-1273 vaccine (n=2). Post-COVID blood samples were collected from convalescent patients a median of approximately 93 days after diagnosis, with a range of roughly 35 to 170 days. Post-vaccine blood samples were obtained a median of approximately 74 days after the second vaccine dose, with a range of about 13 to 241 days. Culture stimuli were overlapping spike peptide pools from SARS-CoV-2 and from the common cold coronaviruses HCoV-NL63, HCoV-OC43 and HCoV-229E. Control cultures used a CEFX viral epitope pool as positive control, an HIV-1 Nef peptide pool as negative control, or no peptide. In roughly 10 COVID-19 convalescent patients and a few infection-naive healthy vaccine recipients, the spike-specific CD4+ TCR repertoire before mRNA vaccination was compared with the repertoire after mRNA vaccination.

The research as a whole found: The study included relatively few convalescent patients and did not analyze early timepoints after natural infection. In convalescent patients, a median around 90% of post-vaccine SARS-CoV-2-reactive clones were detected only after vaccination, and vaccine-specific priming was suggested by this finding. Of the vaccine-specific clones found in convalescent patients, nearly all (304 of 307) were mono-reactive for SARS-CoV-2 spike instead of being cross-reactive with common cold coronaviruses. The median number of SARS-CoV-2-reactive clonotypes rose from 21 after infection to approximately 41 after vaccination, but the change was not significant.

As for this clonotype: Its antigen is still unknown. There are no base qualities to consult, and no much larger clone falls within one base.

A distance of 9 bases separates the germline ends of V and J, which lose 3 bases and 1 base respectively. CDR1 and CDR2, looked up from the germline V gene (reference sequence), are SEHNR and FQNEAQ. Measured from the cysteine to the phenylalanine, the CDR3 is 14 residues long. The kept DNA is CDR3 alone, 42 bases in frame from the first base. The library was built by means of PCR. TCR sequencing of DNA from cultured CD4+ T cells used the Oncomine TCR Beta short-read assay at the Johns Hopkins FTIC core. Genomic DNA was extracted from the cultured CD4+ T cells with the QIAamp micro DNA kit. Oncomine TCR Beta libraries from cultured CD4+ T cells were pooled using unique dual indexes and sequenced on an Illumina iSeq 100. Regarding the original processing steps: Non-productive sequences were filtered out, and CDR3s that did not start with C, did not end with F or W, or were shorter than 7 amino acids were discarded. The MANAFEST web application was used to identify antigen-specific clonotypes by comparing peptide-stimulated wells against reference wells and other culture wells. An FDR below 0.05, an odds ratio above 5, and a productive frequency above 0.1% in at least two of three replicate wells were required for clones to be considered positive. Cross-reactive clonotypes were defined as significantly expanded in both SARS-CoV-2 spike wells and at least one common cold coronavirus spike condition. CDR3 homology was assessed with Levenshtein distances (stringdist) and unrooted phylogenetic trees (ape) in R version 3.6.1. TCRdb redid the processing of the public reads, applying fastp at Q25 and MiXCR, and retained in-frame beta chains. Rows are combined by CDR3 protein, so each entry shows the most common genes and DNA. The V and J calls were not made by the authors but by TCRdb's processing. This sample is represented by approximately 15,000 distinct CDR3 sequences; around 50% of them were singletons. The ten largest clones represent 15% to 20% of the sample.

Reading the label with the study, this specimen's treatment or condition is: roughly ten-day PBMC culture with coronavirus spike peptide pools or control peptides (ViraFEST assay). The study used the ViraFEST assay, which expanded antigen-specific T cells with peptide pools and then identified expanded clonotypes by TCR sequencing. The convalescent patients' positive SARS-CoV-2 PCR tests were from March to December 2020, which was before the Alpha, Beta and Delta variants emerged in the United States. Each well held approximately 2 million PBMCs cultured in IMDM containing about 5% human AB serum and roughly 10 IU/ml IL-2, with roughly 9.2 ug/ml peptide pools added. On days 3 and 7, half of the culture medium was replaced with fresh IL-2-containing medium. Once the cells had been in culture for about 10 days, the EasySep CD4+ T cell isolation kit was used to isolate CD4+ T cells by negative selection. Ficoll-Paque Plus gradient centrifugation was used to isolate PBMCs from whole blood, and the isolated PBMCs were then either used fresh or cryopreserved at -140C. Each culture condition was generally run in triplicate wells.

This sequence originates from a human donor who had recovered from COVID-19. Recombination joined TRBV7-9 with TRBJ2-5; the D gene lacks a confident call. The sample consisted of CD4+ T cells from blood, cultured in vitro. The sequence in DNA is TGTGCCAGCAGCTTTAGTGGAAGCCAAGAGACCCAGTACTTC. Translated, it gives CASSFSGSQETQYF. With the portions outside the CDR3 filled from the reference TRBV7-9 and TRBJ2-5 genes, the complete variable region becomes DTGVSQNPRHKITKRGQNVTFRCDPISEHNRLYWYRQTLGQGPEFLTYFQNEAQLEKSRLLSDRFSAERPKGSFSTLEIQRTEQGDSAMYLCASSFSGSQETQYFGPGTRLLVL.